The rows below give T cell receptor beta chains drawn from one sample of a study of blood T cell repertoires in COVID-19. Libraries were prepared by immunoSEQ multiplex PCR; TCRdb keeps only in-frame clonotypes and omits some of them. Among just over 300,000 clones listed, 86% were seen once. The sequenced sample was PBMCs or T cells enriched from blood (not recorded which). Receptor source: a man aged 25 to 45 who had recovered from COVID-19. Each CDR3 is given with its conserved first and last residue. A D gene is named only where the DNA matches it firmly. Rows may omit the clone size; those that give it use once, few, many or a size class.

TRBJ1-2 | 14 | - | TRBD1 | TRBV30 | TGTGCCTGGAACCACGACAGGGGGCGCGATGGCTACACCTTC | CAWNHDRGRDGYTF
TRBJ2-2 | 15 | - | - | TRBV10-3 | TGTGCCATCAGTGAGCTACAGGGTGGCACCGGGGAGCTGTTTTTT | CAISELQGGTGELFF
TRBJ2-3 | 14 | - | TRBD2 | TRBV13 | TGTGCCAGCAGCAAGCGGGGGAGTACAGATACGCAGTATTTT | CASSKRGSTDTQYF
TRBJ1-1 | 17 | once | - | TRBV9 | TGTGCCAGCAGCGTAGCAAGGGAGGGGGGCCGACCCACTGAAGCTTTCTTT | CASSVAREGGRPTEAFF
TRBJ2-2 | 15 | - | TRBD2 | TRBV6-5 | TGTGCCAGCAGGGATAGCGGGAGGGCAACCGGGGAGCTGTTTTTT | CASRDSGRATGELFF
TRBJ1-2 | 14 | once | - | TRBV7-9 | TGTGCCAGCAGCTTAAAAGGGGCGGACTATGGCTACACCTTC | CASSLKGADYGYTF
TRBJ2-7 | 14 | - | TRBD2 | TRBV12-5 | TGTGCTAGTGCGGCGGGGGGGAGCTCCTACGAGCAGTACTTC | CASAAGGSSYEQYF
TRBJ2-1 | 16 | - | TRBD2 | TRBV19 | TGTGCCAGTAGTTTCCCACTAGCGGGGAAGTACAATGAGCAGTTCTTC | CASSFPLAGKYNEQFF
TRBJ1-2 | 15 | few | - | TRBV6-5 | TGTGCCAGCAGTATCGACCAAACTACCCGCTATGGCTACACCTTC | CASSIDQTTRYGYTF
TRBJ2-3 | 13 | - | - | TRBV5-4 | TGTGCCAGCAGCAGTAGGGGGACAGATACGCAGTATTTT | CASSSRGTDTQYF
TRBJ2-2 | 17 | - | TRBD2 | TRBV29-1 | TGCAGCGTTCTGGGCAGCGGGAGCACCGTGAACACCGGGGAGCTGTTTTTT | CSVLGSGSTVNTGELFF
TRBJ2-1 | 18 | once | TRBD2 | TRBV9 | TGTGCCAGCAGCGTAGTGGGACTAGCGGGGGGCTCCTACAATGAGCAGTTCTTC | CASSVVGLAGGSYNEQFF
TRBJ2-5 | 14 | - | - | TRBV7-7 | TGTGCTAGCAGCTTATTTGGGCAGGGAGAGACCCAGTACTTC | CASSLFGQGETQYF
TRBJ1-1 | 15 | - | - | TRBV5-1 | TGCGCCAGCAGCTTGGTCGTCGGGATGAACACTGAAGCTTTCTTT | CASSLVVGMNTEAFF
TRBJ1-5 | 15 | - | - | TRBV3-1/TRBV3-2 | TGTGCCAGCAGCCAAACAATCGTTCGGGGTCAGCCCCAGCATTTT | CASSQTIVRGQPQHF
TRBJ2-1 | 14 | - | TRBD1 | TRBV2 | TGTGCCAGCATGAGCACAGGGGCGTCCAATGAGCAGTTCTTC | CASMSTGASNEQFF
TRBJ2-3 | 15 | - | - | TRBV6-5 | TGTGCCAGCAGTCGACAAGGGGCTAGCACAGATACGCAGTATTTT | CASSRQGASTDTQYF
TRBJ2-7 | 12 | - | - | TRBV12-3/TRBV12-4 | TGTGCCAGCAGTTTAGGGCTCTACGAGCAGTACTTC | CASSLGLYEQYF
TRBJ1-4 | 14 | few | TRBD1 | TRBV5-1 | TGCGCCAGCAGCACCGGGACAGGGAGAGAAAAACTGTTTTTT | CASSTGTGREKLFF
TRBJ1-5 | 16 | - | - | TRBV6-1 | TGTGCCAGCAGTGAGGAGGGCAGGGACCGTATGCAGCCCCAGCATTTT | CASSEEGRDRMQPQHF
TRBJ2-2 | 16 | - | TRBD2 | TRBV11-3 | TGTGCCAGCAGCCCCCATAGCGGGAGATTCACCGGGGAGCTGTTTTTT | CASSPHSGRFTGELFF
TRBJ2-2 | 14 | - | - | TRBV5-1 | TGCGCCAGCAGCTTTCAGGGGAGCACCGGGGAGCTGTTTTTT | CASSFQGSTGELFF
TRBJ1-1 | 13 | - | TRBD1 | TRBV9 | TGTGCCAGCAGCACCGGGACAGCACCCGAAGCTTTCTTT | CASSTGTAPEAFF
TRBJ1-3 | 16 | - | - | TRBV25-1 | TGTGCCAGCAGTGACGAGGGACTATCACCTGGAAACACCATATATTTT | CASSDEGLSPGNTIYF
TRBJ2-1 | 15 | - | TRBD2 | TRBV10-3 | TGTGCCATCAGTCCGGACAGCGGGAGCCACAATGAGCAGTTCTTC | CAISPDSGSHNEQFF
TRBJ1-1 | 15 | once | - | TRBV11-3 | TGTGCCAGCAGCTTAGTGACACTCATGAACACTGAAGCTTTCTTT | CASSLVTLMNTEAFF
TRBJ1-2 | 15 | - | - | TRBV27 | TGTGCCAGCAGTTTAAGGGCAGGGCCCAACTATGGCTACACCTTC | CASSLRAGPNYGYTF
TRBJ1-1 | 13 | few | - | TRBV6-5 | TGTGCCAGCAGTTACGAGGGCGGCACTGAAGCTTTCTTT | CASSYEGGTEAFF
TRBJ1-2 | 14 | - | - | TRBV7-2 | TGTGCCAGCAGCTTACCTGGGGGGACCTATGGCTACACCTTC | CASSLPGGTYGYTF
TRBJ2-7 | 13 | many | TRBD1 | TRBV27 | TGTGCCAGCAGGACAGGGGCCGTCAACGAGCAGTACTTC | CASRTGAVNEQYF
TRBJ1-4 | 13 | - | - | TRBV30 | TGTGCCTGGAGTTGGCAGGGGTTGGAAAAACTGTTTTTT | CAWSWQGLEKLFF
TRBJ2-2 | 15 | - | - | TRBV5-1 | TGCGCCAGCAGCTTGCCCCGAGGGAACACCGGGGAGCTGTTTTTT | CASSLPRGNTGELFF
TRBJ2-7 | 14 | - | TRBD1 | TRBV19 | TGTGCCAGTAGTATAGGATCTGGGACAGGGTTGCAGTACTTC | CASSIGSGTGLQYF
TRBJ1-3 | 16 | - | - | TRBV3-1/TRBV3-2 | TGTGCCAGCAGCCAAGAGACAGGTTTCTCTGGAAACACCATATATTTT | CASSQETGFSGNTIYF
TRBJ2-2 | 14 | - | - | TRBV11-2 | TGTGCCAGCAGCTGGACTTCGAACACCGGGGAGCTGTTTTTT | CASSWTSNTGELFF
TRBJ2-1 | 15 | - | TRBD1 | TRBV6-2/TRBV6-3 | TGTGCCAGCAGTTACTATGGGACAGGGACGAATGAGCAGTTCTTC | CASSYYGTGTNEQFF
TRBJ1-2 | 12 | - | - | TRBV29-1 | TGCAGCGTCAAAGACATCAAATATGGCTACACCTTC | CSVKDIKYGYTF
TRBJ2-7 | 17 | - | TRBD1 | TRBV15 | TGTGCCACCAGCAGAAGATCCGGGACAGGGACCCCCTACGAGCAGTACTTC | CATSRRSGTGTPYEQYF
TRBJ2-2 | 14 | - | TRBD1 | TRBV19 | TGTGCCAGTAACACAGGGGGGAACACCGGGGAGCTGTTTTTT | CASNTGGNTGELFF
TRBJ2-1 | 16 | - | TRBD2 | TRBV18 | TGTGCCAGCTCACCCGCCAGGCAGCGGGGGGACCATGAGCAGTTCTTC | CASSPARQRGDHEQFF
TRBJ1-6 | 16 | - | - | TRBV5-1 | TGCGCCAGCAGCTTGAGCGGTAGGACCGCAGATTCACCCCTCCACTTT | CASSLSGRTADSPLHF
TRBJ2-1 | 13 | - | - | TRBV30 | TGTGCCTGGGGACAGCGCAGGATGAGTGAGCAGTTCTTC | CAWGQRRMSEQFF
TRBJ1-2 | 15 | - | - | TRBV10-3 | TGTGCCATCAGTGAGTCTCTGGGGAGAAGGGATGGCTACACCTTC | CAISESLGRRDGYTF
TRBJ2-3 | 12 | - | - | TRBV2 | TGTGCCAGCAGTGAACCCTGGCATACGCAGTATTTT | CASSEPWHTQYF
TRBJ1-1 | 15 | - | TRBD1 | TRBV9 | TGTGCCAGCAGCAAATCGGACAGGGGCTTCACTGAAGCTTTCTTT | CASSKSDRGFTEAFF
TRBJ1-1 | 16 | - | - | TRBV7-9 | TGTGCCAGCAGCTTAACCCAGGGGCACGGGGACACTGAAGCTTTCTTT | CASSLTQGHGDTEAFF
TRBJ2-7 | 16 | once | - | TRBV12-1 | TGTGCCAGCAGCTTTCCCGGGGGAACGGGGGAATACGAGCAGTACTTC | CASSFPGGTGEYEQYF
TRBJ1-6 | 14 | - | TRBD1 | TRBV4-1 | TGCGCCAGCGGCAGGGACAGCGATAATTCACCCCTCCACTTT | CASGRDSDNSPLHF
TRBJ1-4 | 16 | - | - | TRBV28 | TGTGCCAGCAGCCCCTTCCCGGGGTTGGCTAATGAAAAACTGTTTTTT | CASSPFPGLANEKLFF
TRBJ2-6 | 15 | - | - | TRBV7-2 | TGTGCCAGCAGCTTAGGTAGCGCCGGGGCCAACGTCCTGACTTTC | CASSLGSAGANVLTF
TRBJ2-2 | 14 | once | - | TRBV7-9 | TGTGCCAGCAGCTTATCAGGGCGAGGCGGGGAGCTGTTTTTT | CASSLSGRGGELFF
TRBJ1-2 | 15 | - | - | TRBV6-5 | TGTGCCAGCAGTTACTCGATTAGGGGGTTGTATGGCTACACCTTC | CASSYSIRGLYGYTF
TRBJ1-4 | 16 | - | TRBD1 | TRBV5-1 | TGCGCCAGCAGCGCGGGACAGGGGGCGACTAATGAAAAACTGTTTTTT | CASSAGQGATNEKLFF
TRBJ1-2 | 16 | - | TRBD1 | TRBV15 | TGTGCCACCAGCAGGGTCTTCCGCGGGACAGACTATGGCTACACCTTC | CATSRVFRGTDYGYTF
TRBJ2-5 | 14 | - | - | TRBV9 | TGTGCCAGCAGCGTAAGGGGCGAAGGGGCGGCCCAGTACTTC | CASSVRGEGAAQYF
TRBJ1-5 | 13 | - | - | TRBV29-1 | TGCAGCGTCCAAAGGAGGGATGGTCAGCCCCAGCATTTT | CSVQRRDGQPQHF
TRBJ1-6 | 20 | - | - | TRBV4-2 | TGTGCCAGCAGCCAAGAGGGCCGCATGCGGGGGCGCTCCTATAATTCACCCCTCCACTTT | CASSQEGRMRGRSYNSPLHF
TRBJ2-3 | 17 | few | - | TRBV11-2 | TGTGCCAGCAGCTTAGGTGTAGCGGAAATAAGCACAGATACGCAGTATTTT | CASSLGVAEISTDTQYF
TRBJ2-7 | 14 | - | - | TRBV6-5 | TGTGCCAGCAGTCAGCCTACAGGCTCCTACGAGCAGTACTTC | CASSQPTGSYEQYF
TRBJ1-2 | 14 | - | - | TRBV28 | TGTGCCAGCAGTTTTCCCCAGGGGAACTATGGCTACACCTTC | CASSFPQGNYGYTF